The 4 T cell receptor beta chains below all came from one sample that was sequenced in a study of tumor-infiltrating lymphocytes in oesophageal squamous cell carcinoma. TCRdb itself ran the PCR reads through MiXCR, one entry per CDR3 protein. The table shows over 10,000 distinct CDR3 sequences, with less than 65% occurring only once. The sample consisted of normal esophageal tissue next to the tumor. These receptors were taken from a male donor with esophageal squamous cell carcinoma.

This clonotype was found many times. V usage is TRBV10-2 and J usage is TRBJ2-7; a possible D gene is TRBD2 (6 bases). The CDR3 sequence is 14 residues long. CDR1 and CDR2 from the germline V gene are WSHSY and SAAADI. V was cut by 6 bases and J by 2 bases, with 14 bases left in between. In DNA, the CDR3 is TGCGCCAGCAGGAGCGGGCATTCAACCTACGAGCAGTACTTC. Its protein product is CASRSGHSTYEQYF.

The gene calls are TRBV7-4 and TRBJ2-4; 9 nucleotides match TRBD1. J gave up 6 bases and V 5 bases, and 8 bases lay outside the gene matches. Germline CDR1 reads SGHVT; CDR2 reads SQSDAQ. CDR3 size: 15 residues. In DNA form, the CDR3 reads TGTGCCAGCAGCCGTGACACAGGGGGCATAAACATTCAGTACTTC. Its translation: CASSRDTGGINIQYF. Drawing the rest from reference TRBV7-4 and TRBJ2-4, the complete variable domain is GAGVSQSPRYKVAKRGRDVALRCDSISGHVTLYWYRQTLGQGSEVLTYSQSDAQRDKSGRPSGRFSAERPERSVSTLKIQRTEQGDSAVYLCASSRDTGGINIQYFGAGTRLSVL.

V usage is TRBV7-6 and J usage is TRBJ2-6, with D possibly TRBD2 on 6 matching bases. The tail of the sequence fits TRBJ2-7 better, so the J call may be wrong. Germline CDR1 is SGHVS and CDR2 is FNYEAQ. This CDR3 is built from 16 residues. The CDR3 here is CASSYRIGGAAYEQYF. For the CDR3, the DNA is TGTGCCAGCAGCTACCGGATTGGCGGGGCGGCCTACGAGCAGTACTTC.

This chain joins TRBV7-9 and TRBJ2-7; D gene unclear. V lost 0 bases to trimming and J lost 4 bases, with 7 bases between them. The CDR3 contains 13 residues. Germline lookup yields CDR1 SEHNR and CDR2 FQNEAQ (reference sequence). The CDR3 sequence: CASSLASRYEQYF. The CDR3 nucleotides read TGTGCCAGCAGCTTAGCTAGTAGGTACGAGCAGTACTTC. Full variable domain (remainder filled in from reference TRBV7-9 and TRBJ2-7): DTGVSQNPRHKITKRGQNVTFRCDPISEHNRLYWYRQTLGQGPEFLTYFQNEAQLEKSRLLSDRFSAERPKGSFSTLEIQRTEQGDSAMYLCASSLASRYEQYFGPGTRLTVT.